The T cell receptor (beta chain) under discussion was sequenced for a study of shared clonotypes between healthy human individuals (dated by TCRdb to the early 2020s). Some background on the complete study: Three men and a couple of women, aged 18 to 49 years, made up the cohort. For each donor, three plates each were used for CD4 naive and CD4 memory, two plates were used for CD8 naive, and one plate was used for CD8 memory. To estimate repertoire size and how much clonotype sharing occurs between individuals, the study deeply sequenced the blood TCR repertoires of roughly 5 healthy adults. To increase sequencing depth and limit assay-specific biases, different laboratories used diverse techniques to prepare libraries and sequence TCR repertoires. Per donor, leukapheresis produced somewhere between about 0.8 and 9.5 billion PBMCs.

Note on this clone: The specificity of this receptor is unknown. No much larger clonotype is one base removed from it; base qualities were not supplied.

Using the deep immunoSEQ assay, TCR CDR3 regions were amplified from genomic DNA by multiplex PCR. Extracted genomic DNA from each cell subset was spread evenly across all wells of several immunoSEQ 96-well plates, with each plate serving as a replicate. For sorted subsets, around 200 ng genomic DNA, equal to 25,000 to 35,000 T cell genomes, was loaded into each replicate PCR. The purified libraries were quantified using a Qubit 3.0 fluorometer, sized with a Bioanalyzer 2100, and then quantified again using the KAPA Library Quantification kit. A separate single-read 150-cycle Illumina NextSeq 550 flow cell was used to sequence each immunoSEQ 96-well plate. The paper's processing steps were these. The immunoSEQ output contained only junctional sequences without quality scores, so filtering could not match that applied to full-length reads. To assign V/J genes and CDR3, sequences were annotated using PyIR, a Python wrapper for IgBLAST v1.9, with IMGT germline references. Reads were filtered out if the reads had weak V/J assignments (E-value above 1e-6), no CDR3, stop codons, out-of-frame junctions, or ambiguous translated residues. V3J clonotypes were defined as sequences sharing an identical inferred V gene, J gene, and CDR3 amino acid sequence. The percentage overlap between two repertoires was calculated by dividing the number of shared unique clonotypes by the size of the smaller repertoire. RTK rarefaction, the Chao1 estimator, and Recon v2.1 estimates of unobserved clonotypes were used to assess repertoire richness. Generation probabilities for all TCRbeta clonotypes obtained by the gDNA method from a handful of donors were computed using OLGA. TCRdb holds this immuneACCESS table with in-frame rearrangements only. Some clones are missing; in checked studies, unresolved V genes explain under half, and the rest has no known cause. That table supplies the V and J calls and clone size; D and trimming were determined from the DNA. Across this sample there are over a million clones, with approximately 78% seen only once. Together, the top ten hold about 0.52% of the sample.

Healthy HIV-negative adults with no recently reported acute infections or vaccinations were included as donors. Only Caucasian adults living in Nashville, Tennessee, USA were represented among the donors. Magnetic negative selection was used to enrich CD4+ T cells, after which naive cells were positively selected on CD45RA and the negative fraction became the memory subset. After blood collection by leukapheresis, PBMCs were isolated using Ficoll-Histopaque density gradient centrifugation and then cryopreserved in the vapor phase of liquid nitrogen. Purity and quantity of every magnetically sorted T cell population were checked by analytical flow cytometry. Each sorted fraction had its genomic DNA isolated and then quantified by UV absorbance on a Nanodrop 2000c. From cysteine to phenylalanine, the CDR3 is 14 amino acids long. The CDR3 DNA has 42 bases and is translated from base 1. Germline trimming amounts to 4 bases on V and 0 bases on J, with 3 as the count of junction bases outside the gene matches. For CDR1 and CDR2, the germline V gene lists MGHRA and YSYEKL.

General study outcomes and caveats: The small number of donors limited the genetic and exposure-history diversity represented. Even with the large sequencing depth, rarefaction of the sorted-subset datasets indicated that sequencing was incomplete. Pairwise subsampling indicated that sequencing depth was expected to affect the degree of clonotype sharing among donors. Estimated clonotype richness was generally larger for naive than for memory subsets. Higher generation probabilities were observed for clonotypes shared by all four sorted-subset donors than for non-shared clonotypes. Only blood was sampled, and tissue TCR repertoires likely differ from those in blood. Approximately 4.8% of naive CD4, approximately 3.7% of naive CD8, 2% to 2.5% of memory CD4, and 0.35% to 0.5% of memory CD8 clonotypes were shared across a few donors.

Sequencing input: memory CD4+ T cells from PBMCs. The sample's cell subset or site label is to be understood as: CD45RA-negative fraction. The chain is assembled from TRBV4-1 and TRBJ2-7; 7 nucleotides in the junction match TRBD2. The origin of this receptor is a man between 18 and 35 years old in good health. Some clones in this sample may be carry-over from other donors' samples. At the DNA level, the sequence is TGCGCCAGCAGCCGGGGAGGGTCCTCCTACGAGCAGTACTTC. The resulting protein is CASSRGGSSYEQYF.